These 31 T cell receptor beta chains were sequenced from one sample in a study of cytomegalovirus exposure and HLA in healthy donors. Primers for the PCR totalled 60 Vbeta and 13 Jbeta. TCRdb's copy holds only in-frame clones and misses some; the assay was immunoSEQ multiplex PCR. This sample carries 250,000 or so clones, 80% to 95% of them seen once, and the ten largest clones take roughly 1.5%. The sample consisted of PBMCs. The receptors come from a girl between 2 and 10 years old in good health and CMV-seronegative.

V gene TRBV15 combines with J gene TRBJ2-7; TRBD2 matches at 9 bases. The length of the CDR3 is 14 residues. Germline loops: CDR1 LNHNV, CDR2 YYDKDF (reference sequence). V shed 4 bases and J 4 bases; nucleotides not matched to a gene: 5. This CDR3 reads CATSKKLAGYEQYF. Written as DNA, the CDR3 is TGTGCCACCAGCAAGAAACTAGCGGGTTACGAGCAGTACTTC.

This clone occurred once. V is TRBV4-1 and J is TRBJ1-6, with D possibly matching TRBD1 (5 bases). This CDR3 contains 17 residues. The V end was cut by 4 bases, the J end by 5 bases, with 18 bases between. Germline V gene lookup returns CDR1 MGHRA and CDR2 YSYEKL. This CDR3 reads CASSPWRGDSNNSPLHF. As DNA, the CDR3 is TGCGCCAGCAGCCCCTGGCGGGGGGATTCGAATAATTCACCCCTCCACTTT.

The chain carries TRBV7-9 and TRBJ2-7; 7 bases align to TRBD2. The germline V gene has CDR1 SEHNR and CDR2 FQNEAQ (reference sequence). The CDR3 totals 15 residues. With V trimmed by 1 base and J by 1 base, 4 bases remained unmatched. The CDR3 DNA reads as TGTGCCAGCAGCTTAGAGGGAGGGCCTTCCTACGAGCAGTACTTC. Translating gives CASSLEGGPSYEQYF.

This CDR3 reads CASSQGISMNTEAFF. CDR3 coding DNA: TGTGCCAGCAGTCAGGGAATATCTATGAACACTGAAGCTTTCTTT. This chain links TRBV2 with TRBJ1-1; the D gene is possibly TRBD1 (5 bases). Germline values: CDR1 SNHLY, CDR2 FYNNEI. This CDR3 region has 15 residues. Trimming removed 5 bases at V and 0 bases at J, with 13 bases between.

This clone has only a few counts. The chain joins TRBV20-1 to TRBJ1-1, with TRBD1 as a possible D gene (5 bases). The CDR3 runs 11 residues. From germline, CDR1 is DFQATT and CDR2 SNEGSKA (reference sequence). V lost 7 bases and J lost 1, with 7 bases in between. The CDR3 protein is CSGQKNTEAFF. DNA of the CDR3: TGCAGTGGACAGAAGAACACTGAAGCTTTCTTT.

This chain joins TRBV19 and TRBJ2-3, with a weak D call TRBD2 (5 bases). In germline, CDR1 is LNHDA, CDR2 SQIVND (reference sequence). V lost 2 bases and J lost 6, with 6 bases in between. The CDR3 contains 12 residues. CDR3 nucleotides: TGTGCCAGTAGTATAAGGGAGGATACGCAGTATTTT. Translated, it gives CASSIREDTQYF.

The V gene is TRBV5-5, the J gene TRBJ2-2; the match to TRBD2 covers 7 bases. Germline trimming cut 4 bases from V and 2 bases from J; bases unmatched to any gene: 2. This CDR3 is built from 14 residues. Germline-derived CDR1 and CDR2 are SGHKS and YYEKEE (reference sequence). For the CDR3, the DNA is TGTGCCAGCAGCGGGGGGGACAACACCGGGGAGCTGTTTTTT. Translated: CASSGGDNTGELFF.

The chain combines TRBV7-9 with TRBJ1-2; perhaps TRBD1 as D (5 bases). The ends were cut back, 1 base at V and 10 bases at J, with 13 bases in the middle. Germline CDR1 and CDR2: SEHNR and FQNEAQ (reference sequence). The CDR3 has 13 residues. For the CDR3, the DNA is TGTGCCAGCAGCTTAGTGCGGGGGAAAGACTACACCTTC. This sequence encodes CASSLVRGKDYTF.

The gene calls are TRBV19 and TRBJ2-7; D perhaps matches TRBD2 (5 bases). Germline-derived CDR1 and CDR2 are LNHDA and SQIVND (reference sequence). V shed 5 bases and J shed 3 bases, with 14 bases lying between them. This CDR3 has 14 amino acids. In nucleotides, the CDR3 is TGTGCCAGTAGTGCCAGTGAGGGCGGCTACGAGCAGTACTTC. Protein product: CASSASEGGYEQYF. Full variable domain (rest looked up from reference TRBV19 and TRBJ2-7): DGGITQSPKYLFRKEGQNVTLSCEQNLNHDAMYWYRQDPGQGLRLIYYSQIVNDFQKGDIAEGYSVSREKKESFPLTVTSAQKNPTAFYLCASSASEGGYEQYFGPGTRLTVT.

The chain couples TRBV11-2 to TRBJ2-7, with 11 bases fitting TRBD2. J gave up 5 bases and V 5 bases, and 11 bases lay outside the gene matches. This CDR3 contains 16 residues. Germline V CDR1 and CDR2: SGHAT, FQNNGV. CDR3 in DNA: TGTGCCAGCAGCCCAAGAGGGCTAGCGGGAGGCCACGAGCAGTACTTC. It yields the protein CASSPRGLAGGHEQYF.

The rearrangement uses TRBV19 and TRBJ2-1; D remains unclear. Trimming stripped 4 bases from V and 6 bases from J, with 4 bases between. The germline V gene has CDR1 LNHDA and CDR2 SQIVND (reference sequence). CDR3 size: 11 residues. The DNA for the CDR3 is TGTGCCAGTAGTACTTCCAATGAGCAGTTCTTC. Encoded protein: CASSTSNEQFF.

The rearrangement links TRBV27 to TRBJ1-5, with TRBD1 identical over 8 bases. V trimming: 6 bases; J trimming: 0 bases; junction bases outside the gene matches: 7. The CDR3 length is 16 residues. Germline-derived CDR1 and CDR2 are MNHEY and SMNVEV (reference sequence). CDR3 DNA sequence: TGTGCCAGCAGCACAGGGACAGGCCTTAGCAATCAGCCCCAGCATTTT. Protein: CASSTGTGLSNQPQHF.

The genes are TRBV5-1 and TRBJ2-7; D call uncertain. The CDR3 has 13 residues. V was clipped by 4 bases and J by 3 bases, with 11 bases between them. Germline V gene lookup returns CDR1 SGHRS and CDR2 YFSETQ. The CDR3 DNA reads TGCGCCAGCAGCGCCGTCCGGAGCTACGAGCAGTACTTC. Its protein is CASSAVRSYEQYF.

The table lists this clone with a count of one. DNA of the CDR3: TGTGCCAGCACCCCGGGCACAGGTCAGCCCCAGCATTTT. As protein: CASTPGTGQPQHF. V is TRBV6-6 and J is TRBJ1-5; a possible D gene is TRBD1 (5 bases). V shed 7 bases and J shed 6 bases, with 13 bases lying between them. Germline CDR1 is MNHNY and CDR2 is SVGAGI (reference sequence). This CDR3 region has 13 residues.

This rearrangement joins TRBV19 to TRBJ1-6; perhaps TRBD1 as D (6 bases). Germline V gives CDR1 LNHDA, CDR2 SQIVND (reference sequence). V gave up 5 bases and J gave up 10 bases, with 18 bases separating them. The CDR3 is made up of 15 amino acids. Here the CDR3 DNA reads TGTGCCAGTAGTCCGCCGACAGGTTCTAACTCACCCCTCCACTTT. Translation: CASSPPTGSNSPLHF.

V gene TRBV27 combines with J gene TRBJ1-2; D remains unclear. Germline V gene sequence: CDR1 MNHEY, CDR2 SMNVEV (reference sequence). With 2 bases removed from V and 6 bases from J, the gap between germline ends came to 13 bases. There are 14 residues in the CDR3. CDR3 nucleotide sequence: TGTGCCAGCAGTTTAAACGGACTAGTGGATGGCTACACCTTC. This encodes CASSLNGLVDGYTF.

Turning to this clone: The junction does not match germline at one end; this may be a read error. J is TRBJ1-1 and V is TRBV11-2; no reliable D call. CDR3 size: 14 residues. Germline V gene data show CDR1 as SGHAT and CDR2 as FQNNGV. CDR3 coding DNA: TGTGCCAGCAGCTTTTCGTGGGAGCACACTGAAGCTCTCTTT. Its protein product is CASSFSWEHTEALF.

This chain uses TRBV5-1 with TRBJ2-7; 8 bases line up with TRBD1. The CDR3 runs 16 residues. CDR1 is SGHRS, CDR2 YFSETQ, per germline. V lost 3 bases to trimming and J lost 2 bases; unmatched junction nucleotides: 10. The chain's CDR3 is CASSSQPTGVAYEQYF. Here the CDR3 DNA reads TGCGCCAGCAGCTCCCAACCGACAGGGGTGGCCTACGAGCAGTACTTC.

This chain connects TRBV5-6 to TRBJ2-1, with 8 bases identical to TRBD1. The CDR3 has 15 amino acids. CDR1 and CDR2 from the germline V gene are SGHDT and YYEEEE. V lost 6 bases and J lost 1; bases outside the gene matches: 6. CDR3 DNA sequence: TGTGCCAGCACCGGTCAGGGGGCGTCCTACAATGAGCAGTTCTTC. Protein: CASTGQGASYNEQFF.

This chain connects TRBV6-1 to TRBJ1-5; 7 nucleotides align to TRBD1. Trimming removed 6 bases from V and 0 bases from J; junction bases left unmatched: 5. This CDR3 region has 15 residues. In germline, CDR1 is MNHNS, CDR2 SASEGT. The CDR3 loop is CASRGQLNSNQPQHF. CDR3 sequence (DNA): TGTGCCAGCAGGGGACAGCTGAATAGCAATCAGCCCCAGCATTTT.

The CDR3 loop is CAISEGQANSPLHF. The DNA for the CDR3 is TGTGCCATCAGTGAGGGGCAGGCCAATTCACCCCTCCACTTT. This chain joins TRBV10-3 and TRBJ1-6; no definite D call. Germline V lookup: CDR1 ENHRY, CDR2 SYGVKD. There are 14 residues in the CDR3. V lost 2 bases and J 7 bases, leaving 9 bases between the germline ends.

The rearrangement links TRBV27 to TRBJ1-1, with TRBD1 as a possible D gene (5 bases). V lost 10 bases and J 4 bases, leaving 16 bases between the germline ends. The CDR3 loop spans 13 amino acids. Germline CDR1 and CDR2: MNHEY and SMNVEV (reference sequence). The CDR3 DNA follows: TGTGCCACCCGTTTGGCAGGGTCCACTGAAGCTTTCTTT. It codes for CATRLAGSTEAFF.

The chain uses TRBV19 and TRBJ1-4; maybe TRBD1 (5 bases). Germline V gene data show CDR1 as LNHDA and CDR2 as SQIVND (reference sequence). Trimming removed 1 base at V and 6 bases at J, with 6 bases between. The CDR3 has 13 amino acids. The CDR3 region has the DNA TGTGCCAGTAGTATAGGGGGCCATGAAAAACTGTTTTTT. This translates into CASSIGGHEKLFF.

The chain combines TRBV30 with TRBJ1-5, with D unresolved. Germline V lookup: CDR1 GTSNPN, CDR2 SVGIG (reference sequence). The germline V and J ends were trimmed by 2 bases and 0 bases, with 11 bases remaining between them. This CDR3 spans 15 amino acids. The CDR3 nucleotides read TGTGCCTGGAGTTTAGGAGGAGATAGCAATCAGCCCCAGCATTTT. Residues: CAWSLGGDSNQPQHF.

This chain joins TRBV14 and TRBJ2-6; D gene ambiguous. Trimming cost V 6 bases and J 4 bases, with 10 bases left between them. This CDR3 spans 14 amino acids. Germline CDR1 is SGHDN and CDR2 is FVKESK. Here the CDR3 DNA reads TGTGCCAGCAGGAGGAGCTCGGGGGCCAACGTCCTGACTTTC. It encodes CASRRSSGANVLTF. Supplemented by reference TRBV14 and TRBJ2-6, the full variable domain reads EAGVTQFPSHSVIEKGQTVTLRCDPISGHDNLYWYRRVMGKEIKFLLHFVKESKQDESGMPNNRFLAERTGGTYSTLKVQPAELEDSGVYFCASRRSSGANVLTFGAGSRLTVL.

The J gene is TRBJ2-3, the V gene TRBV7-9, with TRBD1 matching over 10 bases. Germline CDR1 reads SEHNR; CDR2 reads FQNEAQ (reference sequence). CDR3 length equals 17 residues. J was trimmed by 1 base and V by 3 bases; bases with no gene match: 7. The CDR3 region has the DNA TGTGCCAGCAGCTTCGGACAGGGGGTAAGGGGCACAGATACGCAGTATTTT. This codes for CASSFGQGVRGTDTQYF. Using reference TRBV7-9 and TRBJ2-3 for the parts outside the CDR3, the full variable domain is DTGVSQNPRHKITKRGQNVTFRCDPISEHNRLYWYRQTLGQGPEFLTYFQNEAQLEKSRLLSDRFSAERPKGSFSTLEIQRTEQGDSAMYLCASSFGQGVRGTDTQYFGPGTRLTVL.

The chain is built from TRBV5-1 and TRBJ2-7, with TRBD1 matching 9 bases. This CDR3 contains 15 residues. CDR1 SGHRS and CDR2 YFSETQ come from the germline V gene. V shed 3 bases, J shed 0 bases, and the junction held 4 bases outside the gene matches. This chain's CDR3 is CASSSGTGSSYEQYF. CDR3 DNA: TGCGCCAGCAGCTCCGGGACAGGGAGCTCCTACGAGCAGTACTTC.

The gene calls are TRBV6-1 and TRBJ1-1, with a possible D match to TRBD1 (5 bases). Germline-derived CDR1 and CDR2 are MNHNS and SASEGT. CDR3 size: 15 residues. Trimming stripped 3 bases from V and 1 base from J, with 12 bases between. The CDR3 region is CASSDMERGNTEAFF. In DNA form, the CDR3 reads TGTGCCAGCAGTGACATGGAAAGGGGGAACACTGAAGCTTTCTTT.

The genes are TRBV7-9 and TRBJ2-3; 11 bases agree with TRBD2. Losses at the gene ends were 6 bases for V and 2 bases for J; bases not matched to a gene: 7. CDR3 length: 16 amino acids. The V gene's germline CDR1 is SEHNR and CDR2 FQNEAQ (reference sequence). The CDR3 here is CASRPTLAGATDTQYF. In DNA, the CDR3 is TGTGCCAGCAGACCCACACTAGCGGGGGCCACAGATACGCAGTATTTT.

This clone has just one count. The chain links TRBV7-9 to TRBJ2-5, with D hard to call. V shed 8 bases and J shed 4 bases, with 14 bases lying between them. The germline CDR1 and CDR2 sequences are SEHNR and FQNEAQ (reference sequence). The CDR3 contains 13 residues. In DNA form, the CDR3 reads TGTGCCAGCGTTTCGCGCAATTCAGAGACCCAGTACTTC. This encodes CASVSRNSETQYF.

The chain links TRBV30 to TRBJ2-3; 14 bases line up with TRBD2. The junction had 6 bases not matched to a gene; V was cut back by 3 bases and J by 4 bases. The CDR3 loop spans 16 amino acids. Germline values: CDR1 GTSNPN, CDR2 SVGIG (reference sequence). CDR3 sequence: CAWRRGTSGGSDTQYF. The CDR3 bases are TGTGCCTGGAGGAGAGGGACTAGCGGGGGCTCAGATACGCAGTATTTT.